The 14 T cell receptor beta chains presented below share a single source sample, sequenced in a study of Graves' ophthalmopathy and Graves' hyperthyroidism. RNA transcripts yielded amplified TCR beta CDR3 regions. HTBI-primed RT-PCR formed the first round, and a multiplex PCR formed the second. TCRdb reprocessed the multiplex PCR reads with MiXCR, giving one entry per CDR3 protein. Found here are 360,000 or so distinct CDR3 sequences, roughly 18% of them singletons; the top ten hold 1.5% to 2%. The source material was peripheral blood. The source of these receptors is a woman in her late teens or twenties with Graves' ophthalmopathy.

In its sample, this clonotype was seen many times. The chain combines TRBV27 with TRBJ2-7; D is unclear. V dropped 4 bases and J dropped 4 bases, with 11 bases sitting between them. The germline gives CDR1 MNHEY, CDR2 SMNVEV (reference sequence). The CDR3 consists of 13 residues. CDR3 sequence (DNA): TGTGCCAGCAGTTACCGACACGGGTACGAGCAGTACTTC. This translates into CASSYRHGYEQYF.

The rearrangement uses TRBV12-3 or TRBV12-4 and TRBJ1-1; the D is unclear. V dropped 4 bases and J dropped 1 base, with 16 bases sitting between them. This CDR3 comprises 16 residues. The CDR3 protein is CASSSSPPHPNTEAFF. The DNA of the CDR3 is TGTGCCAGCAGTTCATCGCCCCCCCATCCGAACACTGAAGCTTTCTTT.

This clonotype was seen many times. The gene calls are TRBV28 and TRBJ1-2; weak D call: TRBD1 (5 bases). The germline CDR1 and CDR2 sequences are MDHEN and SYDVKM. Trimming pared 6 bases from V and 0 bases from J, leaving 14 bases between. This CDR3 has 15 residues. The CDR3 region has the DNA TGTGCCAGCAGGGGGTCCGGGACTTCTAACTATGGCTACACCTTC. Amino acid sequence: CASRGSGTSNYGYTF.

This clonotype was counted many times. This sequence joins TRBV6-2 or TRBV6-3 and TRBJ2-7; D is unresolved. Trimming left V 6 bases short and J 3 bases short, with 9 bases between. CDR1 is MNHEY, CDR2 SVGEGT, per germline. This CDR3 spans 12 amino acids. For the CDR3, the DNA is TGTGCCAGCAGGTCACCCAACTACGAGCAGTACTTC. It specifies CASRSPNYEQYF.

The rearrangement uses TRBV4-1 and TRBJ2-7; no clear D. V lost 3 bases and J 7 bases, leaving 16 bases between the germline ends. This CDR3 is 14 amino acids long. Germline V lookup: CDR1 MGHRA, CDR2 YSYEKL. The CDR3 reads CASSQATRSREQYF. The CDR3 DNA sequence: TGCGCCAGCAGCCAGGCGACAAGGTCTCGGGAGCAGTACTTC.

This clonotype was counted ten times or more. The chain joins TRBV12-3 or TRBV12-4 to TRBJ2-1, with D perhaps TRBD1 or TRBD2 (5 bases each). The V end was cut by 5 bases, the J end by 4 bases, with 15 bases between. This CDR3 comprises 15 residues. The CDR3 is CASSPGRGPYNEQFF. In DNA, the CDR3 is TGTGCCAGCAGTCCGGGACGAGGTCCTTACAATGAGCAGTTCTTC.

This clonotype was seen ten or more times. The chain recombines TRBV19 with TRBJ1-3; TRBD1 might be the D (5 bases). Germline-derived CDR1 and CDR2 are LNHDA and SQIVND (reference sequence). This CDR3 is built from 14 residues. V lost 9 bases to trimming and J lost 0 bases, with 12 bases between them. CDR3 coding DNA: TGTGCCAGCACCGGGACGCTCTCTGGAAACACCATATATTTT. It encodes CASTGTLSGNTIYF.

Written as DNA, the CDR3 is TGTGCCAGCAGCTTGTGGGGCACCCGCCTCGCGGGGCCCCAGCATTTT. Translation gives CASSLWGTRLAGPQHF. This chain connects TRBV5-6 to TRBJ1-5; a weak D match, TRBD1 (5 bases). The germline V and J ends were trimmed by 1 base and 9 bases, with 20 bases remaining between them. The germline gives CDR1 SGHDT, CDR2 YYEEEE. The CDR3 contains 16 residues.

The sample holds many counts of this clonotype. The chain links TRBV19 to TRBJ2-7; possible D gene TRBD2, 5 bases. This CDR3 has 14 residues. The V end was cut by 10 bases, the J end by 0 bases, with 16 bases between. Per germline, CDR1 LNHDA and CDR2 SQIVND (reference sequence). The CDR3 DNA sequence: TGTGCCACCTCGGAGGACTGGAGCTCCTACGAGCAGTACTTC. Amino acid sequence: CATSEDWSSYEQYF.

The table lists this clonotype with many counts. The chain carries TRBV25-1 and TRBJ2-5, with D possibly matching TRBD1 (7 bases). The CDR3 covers 17 residues. The ends were cut back, 4 bases at V and 1 base at J, with 19 bases in the middle. Germline values: CDR1 MGHDK, CDR2 SYGVNS. The CDR3 reads CASSGLGSGGLQETQYF. As DNA, the CDR3 is TGTGCCAGCAGTGGGCTCGGGTCAGGGGGGCTCCAAGAGACCCAGTACTTC. Supplemented by reference TRBV25-1 and TRBJ2-5, the full variable domain reads EADIYQTPRYLVIGTGKKITLECSQTMGHDKMYWYQQDPGMELHLIHYSYGVNSTEKGDLSSESTVSRIRTEHFPLTLESARPSHTSQYLCASSGLGSGGLQETQYFGPGTRLLVL.

This chain uses TRBV15 with TRBJ2-5; D is undetermined. The CDR3 contains 11 residues. With 5 bases removed from V and 4 bases from J, the gap between germline ends came to 5 bases. The germline V gene encodes CDR1 LNHNV and CDR2 YYDKDF (reference sequence). The CDR3 nucleotides are TGTGCCACCAGCGGATCAGAGACCCAGTACTTC. The encoded protein is CATSGSETQYF.

The chain uses TRBV4-3 and TRBJ2-7, with 7 nucleotides matching TRBD2. This CDR3 spans 15 amino acids. Trimming removed 1 base from V and 2 bases from J; junction bases left unmatched: 5. CDR1 is LGHNA and CDR2 is YSLEER in the germline V gene. CDR3 region: CASSQGRERPYEQYF. DNA of the CDR3: TGCGCCAGCAGCCAAGGGCGGGAGCGTCCCTACGAGCAGTACTTC.

This clonotype has a count of ten or more. This sequence joins TRBV4-1 and TRBJ1-1; D is ambiguous. This CDR3 is 18 amino acids long. Trimming took 0 bases from V and 0 from J, leaving 17 bases between them. In germline, CDR1 is MGHRA, CDR2 YSYEKL. CDR3 residues: CASSQDMPGTRMNTEAFF. DNA of the CDR3: TGCGCCAGCAGCCAAGATATGCCGGGAACCAGGATGAACACTGAAGCTTTCTTT.

In its sample, this clonotype was seen many times. The genes are TRBV18 and TRBJ1-1; D unresolved. The germline gives CDR1 KGHSH, CDR2 LQKENI. This CDR3 is built from 14 residues. V was pared by 4 bases and J by 1 base, with 10 bases between. DNA of the CDR3: TGTGCCAGCTCACGCTCGGGAGGGAACACTGAAGCTTTCTTT. Its protein product is CASSRSGGNTEAFF.